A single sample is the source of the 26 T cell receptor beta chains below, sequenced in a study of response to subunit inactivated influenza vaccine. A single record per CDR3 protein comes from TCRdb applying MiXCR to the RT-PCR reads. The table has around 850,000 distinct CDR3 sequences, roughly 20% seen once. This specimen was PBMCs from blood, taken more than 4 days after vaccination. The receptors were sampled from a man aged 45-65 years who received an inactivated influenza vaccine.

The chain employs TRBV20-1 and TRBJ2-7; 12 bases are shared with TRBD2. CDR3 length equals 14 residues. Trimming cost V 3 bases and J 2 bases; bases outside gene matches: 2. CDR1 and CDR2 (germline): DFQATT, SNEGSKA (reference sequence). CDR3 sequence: CSASLAGGPYEQYF. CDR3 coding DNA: TGCAGTGCTAGTCTAGCGGGAGGGCCCTACGAGCAGTACTTC.

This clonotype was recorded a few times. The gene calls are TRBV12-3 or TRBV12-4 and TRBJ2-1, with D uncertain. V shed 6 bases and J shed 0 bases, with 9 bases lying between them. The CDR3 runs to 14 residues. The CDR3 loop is CASRTDGSYNEQFF. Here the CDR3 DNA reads TGTGCCAGCAGGACGGACGGCTCCTACAATGAGCAGTTCTTC.

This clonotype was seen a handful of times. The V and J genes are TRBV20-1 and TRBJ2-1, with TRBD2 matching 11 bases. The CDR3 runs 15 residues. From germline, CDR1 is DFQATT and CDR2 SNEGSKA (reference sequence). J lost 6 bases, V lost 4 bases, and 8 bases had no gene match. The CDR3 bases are TGCAGTGCTACAATGCTAGCGGGAGGATCCAATGAGCAGTTCTTC. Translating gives CSATMLAGGSNEQFF.

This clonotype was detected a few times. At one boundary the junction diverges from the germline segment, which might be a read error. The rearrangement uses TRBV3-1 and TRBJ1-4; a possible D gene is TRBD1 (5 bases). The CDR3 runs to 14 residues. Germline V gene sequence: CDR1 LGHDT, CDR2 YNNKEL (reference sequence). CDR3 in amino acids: CASSQDLVAGWRIF. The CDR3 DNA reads TGTGCCAGCAGCCAAGATCTTGTTGCAGGGTGGCGAATTTTT.

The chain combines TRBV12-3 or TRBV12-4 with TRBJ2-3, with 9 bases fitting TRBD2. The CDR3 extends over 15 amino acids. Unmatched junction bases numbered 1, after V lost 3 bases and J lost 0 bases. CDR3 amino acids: CASSFAGGSTDTQYF. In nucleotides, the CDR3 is TGTGCCAGCAGTTTCGCGGGAGGGAGCACAGATACGCAGTATTTT.

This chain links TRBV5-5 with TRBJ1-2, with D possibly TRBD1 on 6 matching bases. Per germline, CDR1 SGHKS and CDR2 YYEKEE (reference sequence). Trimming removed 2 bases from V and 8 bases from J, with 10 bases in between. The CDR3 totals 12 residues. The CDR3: CASSFGGPGYTF. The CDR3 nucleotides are TGTGCCAGCAGCTTCGGGGGGCCGGGCTACACCTTC. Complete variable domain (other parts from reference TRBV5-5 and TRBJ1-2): DAGVTQSPTHLIKTRGQQVTLRCSPISGHKSVSWYQQVLGQGPQFIFQYYEKEERGRGNFPDRFSARQFPNYSSELNVNALLLGDSALYLCASSFGGPGYTFGSGTRLTVV.

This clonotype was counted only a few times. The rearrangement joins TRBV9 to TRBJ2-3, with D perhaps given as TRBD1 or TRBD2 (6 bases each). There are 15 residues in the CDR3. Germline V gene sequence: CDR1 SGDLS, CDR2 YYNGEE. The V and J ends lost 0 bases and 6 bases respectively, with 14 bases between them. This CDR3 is CASSVVGGTRDTQYF. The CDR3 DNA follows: TGTGCCAGCAGCGTAGTGGGCGGGACAAGGGATACGCAGTATTTT.

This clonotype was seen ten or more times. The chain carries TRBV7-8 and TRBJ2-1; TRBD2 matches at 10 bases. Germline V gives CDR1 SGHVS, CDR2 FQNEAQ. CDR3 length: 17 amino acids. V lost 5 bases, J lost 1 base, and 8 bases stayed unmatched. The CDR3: CASSIWTSGSSYNEQFF. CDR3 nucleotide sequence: TGTGCCAGCAGCATTTGGACTAGCGGCTCATCCTACAATGAGCAGTTCTTC.

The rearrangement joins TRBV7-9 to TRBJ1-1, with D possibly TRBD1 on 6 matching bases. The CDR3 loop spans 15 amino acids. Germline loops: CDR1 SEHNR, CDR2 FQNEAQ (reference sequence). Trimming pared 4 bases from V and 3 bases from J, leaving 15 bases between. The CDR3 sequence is CASSSPRGGHTEAFF. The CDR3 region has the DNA TGTGCCAGCAGCTCCCCAAGGGGGGGGCACACTGAAGCTTTCTTT.

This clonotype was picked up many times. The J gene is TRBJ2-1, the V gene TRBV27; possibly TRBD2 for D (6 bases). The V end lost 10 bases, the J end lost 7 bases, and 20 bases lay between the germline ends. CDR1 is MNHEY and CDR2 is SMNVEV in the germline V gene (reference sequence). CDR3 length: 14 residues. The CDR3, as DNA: TGTGCCACCCAACGCGGGGTCGGGGGAAATGAGCAGTTCTTC. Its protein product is CATQRGVGGNEQFF.

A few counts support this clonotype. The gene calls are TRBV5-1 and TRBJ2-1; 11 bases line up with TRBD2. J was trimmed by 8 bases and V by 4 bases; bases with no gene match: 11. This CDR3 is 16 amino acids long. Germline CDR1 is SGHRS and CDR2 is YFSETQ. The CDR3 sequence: CASSAGTSGFDDEQFF. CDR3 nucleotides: TGCGCCAGCAGCGCCGGGACTAGCGGATTTGACGATGAGCAGTTCTTC.

CDR3: CASRPLKKLAGGYYNEQFF. The CDR3 DNA reads TGTGCCAGCAGGCCACTTAAGAAACTAGCGGGAGGCTACTACAATGAGCAGTTCTTC. This sequence joins TRBV11-2 and TRBJ2-1, with 12 bases aligning to TRBD2. The V gene end was trimmed by 6 bases and the J gene end by 3 bases; junction bases not matched to a gene: 15. The CDR3 runs 19 residues. Looked up from germline, CDR1 is SGHAT and CDR2 is FQNNGV.

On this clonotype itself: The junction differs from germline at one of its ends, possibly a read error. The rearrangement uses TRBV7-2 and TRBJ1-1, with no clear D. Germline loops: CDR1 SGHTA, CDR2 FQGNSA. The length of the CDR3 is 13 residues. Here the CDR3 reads CASSVASTTEAFF. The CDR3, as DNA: TGTGCCAGCAGCGTAGCTTCTACCACTGAAGCTTTCTTT.

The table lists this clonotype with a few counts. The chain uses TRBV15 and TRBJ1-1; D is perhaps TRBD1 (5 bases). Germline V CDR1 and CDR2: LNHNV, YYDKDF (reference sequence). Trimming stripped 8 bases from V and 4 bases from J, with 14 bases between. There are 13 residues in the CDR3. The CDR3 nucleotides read TGTGCCACCGGGGGAGACACTCTCACTGAAGCTTTCTTT. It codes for CATGGDTLTEAFF.

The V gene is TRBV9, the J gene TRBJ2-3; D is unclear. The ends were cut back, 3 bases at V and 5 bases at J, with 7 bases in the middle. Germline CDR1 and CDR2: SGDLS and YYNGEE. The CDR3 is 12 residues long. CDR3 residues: CASSGVVDTQYF. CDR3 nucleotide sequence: TGTGCCAGCAGCGGGGTGGTAGATACGCAGTATTTT.

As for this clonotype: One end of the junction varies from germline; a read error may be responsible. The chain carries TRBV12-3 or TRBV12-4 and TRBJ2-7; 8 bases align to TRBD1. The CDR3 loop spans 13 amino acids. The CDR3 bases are TGTGCCAGCAGGGGACAGGTCTCCTACGAACAGTACTTC. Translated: CASRGQVSYEQYF.

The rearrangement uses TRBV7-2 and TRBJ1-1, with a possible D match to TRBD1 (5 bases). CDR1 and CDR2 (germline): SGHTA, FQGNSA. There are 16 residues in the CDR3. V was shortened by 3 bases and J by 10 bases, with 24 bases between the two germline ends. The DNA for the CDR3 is TGTGCCAGCAGCTTCACCCACACATCAGGCGCGGGGGGAGCTTTCTTT. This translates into CASSFTHTSGAGGAFF. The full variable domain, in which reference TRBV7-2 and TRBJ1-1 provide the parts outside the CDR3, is GAGVSQSPSNKVTEKGKDVELRCDPISGHTALYWYRQSLGQGLEFLIYFQGNSAPDKSGLPSDRFSAERTGGSVSTLTIQRTQQEDSAVYLCASSFTHTSGAGGAFFGQGTRLTVV.

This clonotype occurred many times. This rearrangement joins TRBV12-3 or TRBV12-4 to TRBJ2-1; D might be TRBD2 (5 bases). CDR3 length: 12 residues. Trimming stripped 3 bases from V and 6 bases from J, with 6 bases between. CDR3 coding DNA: TGTGCCAGCAGTTTCAGCGGCAATGAGCAGTTCTTC. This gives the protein CASSFSGNEQFF.

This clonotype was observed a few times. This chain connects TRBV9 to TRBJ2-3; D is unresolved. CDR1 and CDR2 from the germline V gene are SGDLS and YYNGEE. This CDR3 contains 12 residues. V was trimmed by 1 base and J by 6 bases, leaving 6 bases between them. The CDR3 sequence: CASSVFSDTQYF. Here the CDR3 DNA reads TGTGCCAGCAGCGTATTCTCCGATACGCAGTATTTT.

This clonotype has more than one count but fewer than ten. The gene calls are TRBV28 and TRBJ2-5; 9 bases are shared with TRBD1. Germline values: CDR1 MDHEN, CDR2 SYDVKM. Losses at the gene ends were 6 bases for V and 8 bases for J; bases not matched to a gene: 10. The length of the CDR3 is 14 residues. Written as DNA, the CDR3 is TGTGCCAGCAGGGGGACAGGGACTTTTTTTACCCAGTACTTC. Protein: CASRGTGTFFTQYF. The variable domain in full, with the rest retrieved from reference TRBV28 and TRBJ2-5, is DVKVTQSSRYLVKRTGEKVFLECVQDMDHENMFWYRQDPGLGLRLIYFSYDVKMKEKGDIPEGYSVSREKKERFSLILESASTNQTSMYLCASRGTGTFFTQYFGPGTRLLVL.

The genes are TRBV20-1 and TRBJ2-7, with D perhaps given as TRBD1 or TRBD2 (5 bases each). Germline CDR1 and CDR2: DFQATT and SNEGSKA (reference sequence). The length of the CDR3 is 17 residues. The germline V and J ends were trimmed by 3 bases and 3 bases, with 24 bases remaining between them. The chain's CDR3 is CSARGERGRSANYEQYF. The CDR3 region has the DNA TGCAGTGCTAGGGGAGAGAGGGGACGGTCCGCGAACTACGAGCAGTACTTC.

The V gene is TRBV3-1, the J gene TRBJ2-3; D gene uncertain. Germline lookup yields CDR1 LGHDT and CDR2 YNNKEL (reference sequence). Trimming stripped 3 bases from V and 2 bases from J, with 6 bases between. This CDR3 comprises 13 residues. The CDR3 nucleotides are TGTGCCAGCAGCCAGACTCTCACAGATACGCAGTATTTT. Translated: CASSQTLTDTQYF.

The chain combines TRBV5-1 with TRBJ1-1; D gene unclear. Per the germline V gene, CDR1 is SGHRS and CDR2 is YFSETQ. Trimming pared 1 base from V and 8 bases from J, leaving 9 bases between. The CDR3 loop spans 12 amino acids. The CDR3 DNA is TGCGCCAGCAGCTTGAATCCCCCCGAAGCTTTCTTT. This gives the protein CASSLNPPEAFF.

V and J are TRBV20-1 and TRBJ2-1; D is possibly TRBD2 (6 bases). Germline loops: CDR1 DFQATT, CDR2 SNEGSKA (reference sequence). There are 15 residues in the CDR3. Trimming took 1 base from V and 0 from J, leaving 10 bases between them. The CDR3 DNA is TGCAGTGCTAGAGCTGGAGGGAGCTCCTACAATGAGCAGTTCTTC. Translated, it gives CSARAGGSSYNEQFF.

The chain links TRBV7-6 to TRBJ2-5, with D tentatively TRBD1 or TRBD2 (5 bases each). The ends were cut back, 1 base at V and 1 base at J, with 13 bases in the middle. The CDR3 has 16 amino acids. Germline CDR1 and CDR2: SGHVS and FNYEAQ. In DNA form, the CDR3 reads TGTGCCAGCAGCTTAGAAGGACGGGGACGCCAAGAGACCCAGTACTTC. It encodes CASSLEGRGRQETQYF.

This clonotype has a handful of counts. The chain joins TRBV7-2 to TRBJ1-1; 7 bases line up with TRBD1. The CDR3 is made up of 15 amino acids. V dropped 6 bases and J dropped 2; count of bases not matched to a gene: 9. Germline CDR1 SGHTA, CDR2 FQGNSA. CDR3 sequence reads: CASRDRQGKNTEAFF. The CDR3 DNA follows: TGTGCCAGCAGAGATCGACAGGGTAAAAACACTGAAGCTTTCTTT.